The source of this T cell receptor beta chain is a study of tumor-infiltrating lymphocytes in primary liver carcinoma. A primer matching the constant region was used to make TCR beta cDNA from 450 to 500 ng of total RNA. Libraries of TCR beta came from three nested multiplex PCR rounds with slightly modified ARM-PCR. The opening two PCR rounds, 10 cycles each, paired TRBV1-TRBV30 forward primers with a C-beta reverse primer. TCRdb re-derived calls from the multiplex PCR reads in MiXCR, one entry per CDR3 protein. The table includes around 330,000 distinct CDR3 sequences, 58% detected once. With regard to this clonotype: Given a much more abundant clone one base away, this may be a read error.

The CDR3 totals 14 residues. The V gene's germline CDR1 is MNHEY and CDR2 SVGAGI. Unsorted whole blood supplied the blood RNA, and germline DNA was isolated too. The sequence was collected from a young woman with primary liver carcinoma and hepatitis B virus infection. Input material: peripheral blood. The chain couples TRBV6-5 to TRBJ2-3; D call uncertain. The CDR3: CASSYSASIDTQYF. The CDR3, as DNA: TGTGCCAGCAGTTACTCGGCCAGCATAGATACGCAGTATTTT.